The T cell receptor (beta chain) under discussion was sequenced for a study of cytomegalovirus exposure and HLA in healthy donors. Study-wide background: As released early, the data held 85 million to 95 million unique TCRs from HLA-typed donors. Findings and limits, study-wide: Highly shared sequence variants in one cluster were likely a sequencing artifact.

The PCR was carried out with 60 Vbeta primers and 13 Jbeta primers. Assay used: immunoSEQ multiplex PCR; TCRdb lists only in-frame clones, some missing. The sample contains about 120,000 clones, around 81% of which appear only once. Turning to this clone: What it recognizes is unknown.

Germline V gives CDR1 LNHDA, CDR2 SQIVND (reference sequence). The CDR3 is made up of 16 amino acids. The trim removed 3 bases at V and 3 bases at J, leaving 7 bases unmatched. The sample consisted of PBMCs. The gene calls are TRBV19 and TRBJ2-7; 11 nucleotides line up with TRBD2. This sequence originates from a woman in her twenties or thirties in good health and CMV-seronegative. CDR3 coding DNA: TGTGCCAGTAGTATCGCCGGAGGGACTAGCGGCTACGAGCAGTACTTC. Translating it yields CASSIAGGTSGYEQYF.